The 30 T cell receptor beta chains presented below share a single source sample, sequenced in a study of T cells in Graves' hyperthyroidism and ophthalmopathy. Amplification of TCR beta CDR3 regions used RNA as the template. An initial round of RT-PCR targeting the TCR CDR3 relied on the HTBI primer set. From the multiplex PCR reads, TCRdb called clonotypes with MiXCR, one entry per CDR3 protein. The data contain 600,000 to 650,000 distinct CDR3 sequences, about 17% of them singletons. Sequences were obtained from blood. The receptor set was obtained from a woman younger than 45 with Graves' hyperthyroidism.

This chain joins TRBV25-1 and TRBJ2-2; D may be TRBD1 (5 bases). Trimming shortened V by 2 bases and J by 0 bases, and 10 bases separated the two germline ends. Per the germline V gene, CDR1 is MGHDK and CDR2 is SYGVNS. The CDR3 has 16 amino acids. Here the CDR3 DNA reads TGTGCCAGCAGTGAAAGACAGTTCGCGAACACCGGGGAGCTGTTTTTT. Encoded protein: CASSERQFANTGELFF.

This clonotype appeared a few times. The chain has TRBV29-1 and TRBJ2-1; unclear D gene. Germline V gene lookup returns CDR1 SQVTM and CDR2 ANQGSEA. Trimming cost V 7 bases and J 2 bases, with 12 bases left between them. The CDR3 has 13 amino acids. DNA of the CDR3: TGCAGCGCACTCATCGCCCCCTACAATGAGCAGTTCTTC. Encoded protein: CSALIAPYNEQFF.

This clonotype has at least ten counts. V is TRBV25-1 and J is TRBJ2-1, with 8 bases matching TRBD2. The CDR3 runs 15 residues. Germline V gene sequence: CDR1 MGHDK, CDR2 SYGVNS. Unmatched junction bases numbered 4, after V lost 3 bases and J lost 3 bases. CDR3 protein: CASSDLAGFYNEQFF. CDR3 DNA sequence: TGTGCCAGCAGTGATCTAGCGGGTTTCTACAATGAGCAGTTCTTC.

This clonotype was recorded many times. The rearrangement uses TRBV20-1 and TRBJ2-7; D is uncertain. The V end lost 5 bases, the J end lost 2 bases, and 13 bases lay between the germline ends. This CDR3 region has 13 residues. Germline CDR1 is DFQATT and CDR2 is SNEGSKA (reference sequence). Written as DNA, the CDR3 is TGCAGTGCTCCTAAAGCCCAACCCTACGAGCAGTACTTC. This encodes CSAPKAQPYEQYF.

The chain employs TRBV4-1 and TRBJ1-3; TRBD1 aligns across 12 bases. V gave up 4 bases and J gave up 4 bases; unmatched junction bases: 8. The CDR3 runs 17 residues. Germline V gene sequence: CDR1 MGHRA, CDR2 YSYEKL. The CDR3 DNA sequence: TGCGCCAGCAGCCCAGAGGGACAGGGGGCGAGGGGAAACACCATATATTTT. This translates into CASSPEGQGARGNTIYF.

This clonotype was counted many times. The V and J genes are TRBV12-3 or TRBV12-4 and TRBJ2-7; D ambiguous. The CDR3 consists of 14 residues. V was clipped by 1 base and J by 3 bases, with 10 bases between them. CDR3 amino acids: CASSLVASHYEQYF. CDR3 sequence (DNA): TGTGCCAGCAGTTTAGTTGCGAGTCACTACGAGCAGTACTTC.

The chain combines TRBV11-3 with TRBJ2-4; 7 nucleotides line up with TRBD2. CDR3 length: 13 residues. With 5 bases clipped from V and 15 bases from J, the junction kept 13 bases outside the gene matches. The germline V gene encodes CDR1 SGHNT and CDR2 YENEEA. CDR3 DNA sequence: TGTGCCAGCAGCCGAAAGAGCGGGATTATGTTGTACTTC. Translating it yields CASSRKSGIMLYF.

The chain links TRBV19 to TRBJ2-1; 7 bases map to TRBD1. With V trimmed by 0 bases and J by 6 bases, 8 bases remained unmatched. CDR3 length: 16 residues. Germline V gene lookup returns CDR1 LNHDA and CDR2 SQIVND (reference sequence). As DNA, the CDR3 is TGTGCCAGTAGTATAGATATTGCAGGGGGTGGCAATGAGCAGTTCTTC. Encoded protein: CASSIDIAGGGNEQFF.

This clonotype was observed many times. The CDR3 nucleotides are TGTGCCAGCAGTTTTGGTACGGACGAGCAGTACTTC. This translates into CASSFGTDEQYF. The genes are TRBV28 and TRBJ2-7; D unresolved. The CDR3 loop spans 12 amino acids. Between the trimmed V and J ends, which lost 3 bases and 5 bases, there was a span of 8 bases. Germline lookup yields CDR1 MDHEN and CDR2 SYDVKM.

Regarding this clonotype: A much larger clone differs by one base, so this may be a read error. The V gene is TRBV5-1, the J gene TRBJ2-1, with TRBD1 identical over 7 bases. Germline trimming cut 0 bases from V and 10 bases from J; bases unmatched to any gene: 10. Germline CDR1 is SGHRS and CDR2 is YFSETQ. The CDR3 covers 15 residues. DNA of the CDR3: TGCGCCAGCAGCTTGGAACCGGGACAGAACTACGAGCAGTTCTTC. Protein product: CASSLEPGQNYEQFF.

This clonotype was recorded many times. CDR3 DNA: TGTGCCAGCAGTCGGCCTGAAGCTTTCTTT. Translated: CASSRPEAFF. The gene calls are TRBV6-1 and TRBJ1-1; D remains unclear. The germline V gene encodes CDR1 MNHNS and CDR2 SASEGT. The CDR3 is made up of 10 amino acids. Trimming took 5 bases from V and 6 from J, leaving 4 bases between them.

The rearrangement links TRBV3-1 to TRBJ1-2, with 12 bases matching TRBD1. The CDR3 is 17 amino acids. CDR1 and CDR2 (germline): LGHDT, YNNKEL (reference sequence). V lost 3 bases to trimming and J lost 4 bases; unmatched junction nucleotides: 9. The CDR3, as DNA: TGTGCCAGCAGCCACCGGGACAGGGGGCGTTTAGGCTATGGCTACACCTTC. Amino acids: CASSHRDRGRLGYGYTF.

This clonotype was seen only once. V usage is TRBV13 and J usage is TRBJ2-3, with TRBD2 matching over 9 bases. Trimming took 5 bases from V and 4 from J; bases not matched to a gene: 7. In germline, CDR1 is PRHDT, CDR2 FYEKMQ (reference sequence). This CDR3 has 15 residues. DNA for the CDR3: TGTGCCAGCAGCCCGGGGACTAGCTGGGCAGATACGCAGTATTTT. Residues: CASSPGTSWADTQYF.

This clonotype showed up many times. The chain employs TRBV20-1 and TRBJ2-5; D remains ambiguous. The V end lost 0 bases, the J end lost 7 bases, and 12 bases lay between the germline ends. The CDR3 is 13 residues long. From germline, CDR1 is DFQATT and CDR2 SNEGSKA (reference sequence). The CDR3 protein is CSARDPSMGTQYF. The CDR3 DNA reads TGCAGTGCTAGAGACCCCTCAATGGGGACCCAGTACTTC.

This clonotype was recorded once. It may be a read error: a sequence one base away is much more abundant. Given the absence of the conserved phenylalanine or tryptophan at the CDR3 end, a read error is likely. This chain joins TRBV20-1 and TRBJ2-1, with D uncertain. V gave up 0 bases and J gave up 0 bases, with 6 bases separating them. The length of the CDR3 is 14 residues. CDR1 is DFQATT and CDR2 is SNEGSKA in the germline V gene (reference sequence). This CDR3 reads CSAREASSYNEQFS. CDR3 coding DNA: TGCAGTGCTAGAGAGGCGAGCTCCTACAATGAGCAGTTCTCC.

This clonotype was seen a few times. This rearrangement joins TRBV5-8 to TRBJ1-1, with D possibly being TRBD1 (5 bases). CDR1 is SGHTS, CDR2 YDEGEE, per germline. V was pared by 4 bases and J by 0 bases, with 16 bases between. This CDR3 region has 16 residues. The CDR3: CASSLTVMRMNTEAFF. DNA of the CDR3: TGTGCCAGCAGCCTGACAGTTATGAGGATGAACACTGAAGCTTTCTTT.

The chain employs TRBV9 and TRBJ1-2; no clear D. Germline loops: CDR1 SGDLS, CDR2 YYNGEE. The CDR3 contains 13 residues. The V end was cut by 0 bases, the J end by 3 bases, with 6 bases between. The CDR3 DNA reads as TGTGCCAGCAGCGTAGGAGGATACTATGGCTACACCTTC. This gives the protein CASSVGGYYGYTF.

The V and J genes are TRBV7-9 and TRBJ2-5, with 12 bases lining up with TRBD2. V lost 3 bases and J lost 4; bases outside the gene matches: 12. CDR1 is SEHNR, CDR2 FQNEAQ, per germline (reference sequence). CDR3 length equals 18 residues. The CDR3 nucleotides read TGTGCCAGCAGCTTGAGAGGGTGGAGACTAGCGGGAGTAGAGACCCAGTACTTC. Translation gives CASSLRGWRLAGVETQYF.

This clonotype was seen at least ten times. The chain joins TRBV11-2 to TRBJ2-1; D not certain. The germline V gene has CDR1 SGHAT and CDR2 FQNNGV. The CDR3 is 13 residues long. V gave up 0 bases and J gave up 8 bases, with 8 bases separating them. The DNA of the CDR3 is TGTGCCAGCAGCTTAGATCGGTGGGATGAGCAGTTCTTC. It specifies CASSLDRWDEQFF. The whole variable domain, remainder taken from reference TRBV11-2 and TRBJ2-1, is EAGVAQSPRYKIIEKRQSVAFWCNPISGHATLYWYQQILGQGPKLLIQFQNNGVVDDSQLPKDRFSAERLKGVDSTLKIQPAKLEDSAVYLCASSLDRWDEQFFGPGTRLTVL.

As to this clonotype: Possible read error: a much larger clone is one base away. V gene TRBV11-2 combines with J gene TRBJ2-5; unclear D gene. CDR1 is SGHAT, CDR2 FQNNGV, per germline. The length of the CDR3 is 16 residues. CDR3 residues: CASSLNYLGDQEAQYF. The CDR3 DNA reads TGTGCCAGCAGCTTAAATTACTTAGGAGACCAAGAGGCCCAGTACTTC.

V and J are TRBV4-1 and TRBJ2-1, with D perhaps TRBD1 (6 bases). Germline V gene lookup returns CDR1 MGHRA and CDR2 YSYEKL. Trimming took off 0 bases at V and 6 bases at J, with 21 bases between the two ends. The CDR3 length is 18 residues. The CDR3 spells CASSQESQGGTRRNEQFF. The CDR3 DNA reads as TGCGCCAGCAGCCAAGAATCGCAAGGGGGAACGCGACGCAATGAGCAGTTCTTC.

This clonotype was seen ten or more times. The chain couples TRBV20-1 to TRBJ2-1, with 7 bases that match TRBD2. The CDR3 covers 12 residues. Germline assignment: CDR1 DFQATT and CDR2 SNEGSKA (reference sequence). J gave up 11 bases and V 1 base, and 5 bases lay outside the gene matches. Here the CDR3 DNA reads TGCAGTGCTAGAGGTGGACTAGTTAAGCAGTTCTTC. Translated: CSARGGLVKQFF.

The J gene is TRBJ1-1, the V gene TRBV6-5, with D perhaps TRBD1 (6 bases). V was trimmed by 2 bases and J by 2 bases, leaving 12 bases between them. The CDR3 has 15 residues. Looked up from germline, CDR1 is MNHEY and CDR2 is SVGAGI. The CDR3 region is CASSYLQTGNTEAFF. CDR3 nucleotide sequence: TGTGCCAGCAGTTACCTACAGACAGGAAACACTGAAGCTTTCTTT.

This clonotype was observed many times. The CDR3 region is CASSWVGFEKLFF. DNA for the CDR3: TGTGCCAGCAGTTGGGTTGGTTTCGAAAAACTGTTTTTT. The rearrangement joins TRBV28 to TRBJ1-4, with D uncertain. CDR3 length: 13 amino acids. V dropped 4 bases and J dropped 8 bases, with 11 bases sitting between them. The germline CDR1 and CDR2 sequences are MDHEN and SYDVKM.

The chain couples TRBV15 to TRBJ2-1; TRBD2 aligns across 9 bases. The CDR3 runs 16 residues. V shed 5 bases, J shed 8 bases, and the junction held 13 bases outside the gene matches. CDR1 LNHNV and CDR2 YYDKDF come from the germline V gene (reference sequence). The CDR3 is CATSEDSPGLADEQFF. The CDR3 coding sequence is TGTGCCACCAGCGAGGACTCCCCGGGACTAGCCGATGAGCAGTTCTTC.

The chain has TRBV5-6 and TRBJ1-1; D remains ambiguous. Germline V gene sequence: CDR1 SGHDT, CDR2 YYEEEE. The ends were cut back, 0 bases at V and 3 bases at J, with 9 bases in the middle. This CDR3 is built from 14 residues. The CDR3 sequence: CASSLGKDDTEAFF. In DNA form, the CDR3 reads TGTGCCAGCAGCTTGGGCAAGGATGACACTGAAGCTTTCTTT.

The chain links TRBV5-8 to TRBJ2-3; D is possibly TRBD1 (6 bases). Germline CDR1 SGHTS, CDR2 YDEGEE. V was pared by 1 base and J by 0 bases, with 18 bases between. The CDR3 spans 18 residues. The DNA of the CDR3 is TGTGCCAGCAGCTTGCTCTTACAGGGAGCCCCTAGCACAGATACGCAGTATTTT. It codes for CASSLLLQGAPSTDTQYF.

The rearrangement links TRBV2 to TRBJ1-3; D remains ambiguous. Germline V gene lookup returns CDR1 SNHLY and CDR2 FYNNEI. Trimming stripped 4 bases from V and 0 bases from J, with 16 bases between. The CDR3 is 17 amino acids. CDR3 amino acids: CASSVSPVMSSGNTIYF. CDR3 DNA sequence: TGTGCCAGCAGTGTAAGCCCCGTTATGAGCTCTGGAAACACCATATATTTT.

This rearrangement joins TRBV2 to TRBJ2-1; 9 positions match TRBD2. The CDR3 is made up of 14 amino acids. Germline V lookup: CDR1 SNHLY, CDR2 FYNNEI. V dropped 6 bases and J dropped 10; count of bases not matched to a gene: 10. The CDR3 DNA reads TGTGCCAGCAGCGTAGAAGGTGGACTAGCGGAGCAGTTCTTC. Protein: CASSVEGGLAEQFF.

This clonotype was seen many times. This chain uses TRBV15 with TRBJ2-3, with D perhaps TRBD2 (6 bases). In germline, CDR1 is LNHNV, CDR2 YYDKDF (reference sequence). The CDR3 contains 14 residues. Trimming removed 3 bases at V and 7 bases at J, with 14 bases between. The CDR3 DNA sequence: TGTGCCACCAGCAGGGGCGGGACGGAAAATACGCAGTATTTT. Translated, it gives CATSRGGTENTQYF.